The 21 T cell receptor beta chains below were found in one sample sequenced in a study of T cell repertoires in cytomegalovirus infection. MiXCR, applied by TCRdb to the reads, yields one record per CDR3 protein. Of a few hundred thousand distinct CDR3 sequences in the sample, over 35% were seen once. Their recognized antigens are unknown. The source was cultured PBMCs, collected from culture after CMV antigen stimulation. These receptors were obtained from a human donor in good health (CMV status not recorded). Some clones in this sample may be carry-over from other donors' samples.

This chain connects TRBV29-1 to TRBJ1-2; 8 positions match TRBD1. The CDR3 extends over 13 amino acids. Trimming took 5 bases from V and 4 from J; bases not matched to a gene: 6. The germline CDR1 and CDR2 sequences are SQVTM and ANQGSEA. CDR3 coding DNA: TGCAGCGTTCTTCAGGGGGCGGCCTATGGCTACACCTTC. It is translated as CSVLQGAAYGYTF.

This clonotype has just a few counts. The gene calls are TRBV11-2 and TRBJ2-5; 11 bases are a match to TRBD2. V shed 1 base, J shed 4 bases, and the junction held 8 bases outside the gene matches. Germline V CDR1 and CDR2: SGHAT, FQNNGV. This CDR3 is 17 amino acids long. In DNA, the CDR3 is TGTGCCAGCAGCTTAGGCACTAGCGGGAGAACTACAGAGACCCAGTACTTC. Amino acids: CASSLGTSGRTTETQYF. The full variable domain, its missing parts supplied by reference TRBV11-2 and TRBJ2-5, is EAGVAQSPRYKIIEKRQSVAFWCNPISGHATLYWYQQILGQGPKLLIQFQNNGVVDDSQLPKDRFSAERLKGVDSTLKIQPAKLEDSAVYLCASSLGTSGRTTETQYFGPGTRLLVL.

This rearrangement joins TRBV5-1 to TRBJ2-7; 10 bases map to TRBD1. The germline V gene has CDR1 SGHRS and CDR2 YFSETQ. After removal of 7 bases from V and 3 bases from J, the junction contained 7 bases not matched to a gene. The CDR3 spans 14 residues. This CDR3 is CASGLRDRGYEQYF. CDR3 sequence (DNA): TGCGCCAGCGGTCTCCGGGACAGGGGCTACGAGCAGTACTTC. Full variable domain (rest looked up from reference TRBV5-1 and TRBJ2-7): KAGVTQTPRYLIKTRGQQVTLSCSPISGHRSVSWYQQTPGQGLQFLFEYFSETQRNKGNFPGRFSGRQFSNSRSEMNVSTLELGDSALYLCASGLRDRGYEQYFGPGTRLTVT.

The gene calls are TRBV4-1 and TRBJ2-3, with 9 bases lining up with TRBD2. After removal of 0 bases from V and 2 bases from J, the junction contained 6 bases not matched to a gene. The CDR3 consists of 17 residues. Germline values: CDR1 MGHRA, CDR2 YSYEKL. The CDR3 DNA sequence: TGCGCCAGCAGCCAAGATGCCGGGACTAGCCCCACAGATACGCAGTATTTT. Amino acid sequence: CASSQDAGTSPTDTQYF.

This chain connects TRBV5-4 to TRBJ2-2, with D perhaps given as TRBD1 or TRBD2 (6 bases each). Germline V CDR1 and CDR2: SGHNT, YYREEE (reference sequence). The CDR3 has 16 residues. With 0 bases removed from V and 8 bases from J, the gap between germline ends came to 17 bases. The CDR3 spells CASSLEGGNARGELFF. DNA for the CDR3: TGTGCCAGCAGCTTGGAAGGGGGGAACGCACGGGGGGAGCTGTTTTTT.

The gene calls are TRBV28 and TRBJ1-2, with a tentative D call TRBD1 (5 bases). CDR3 length: 15 residues. Germline CDR1 reads MDHEN; CDR2 reads SYDVKM. The germline V and J ends were trimmed by 7 bases and 4 bases, with 19 bases remaining between them. The CDR3 is CASKMGVGSGYGYTF. The CDR3 region has the DNA TGTGCCAGCAAAATGGGGGTGGGTTCTGGCTATGGCTACACCTTC.

The sample holds a few counts of this clonotype. The genes are TRBV19 and TRBJ2-7, with D tentatively TRBD1 (5 bases). Germline loops: CDR1 LNHDA, CDR2 SQIVND (reference sequence). V was cut by 4 bases and J by 7 bases, with 17 bases left in between. There are 14 residues in the CDR3. CDR3 sequence reads: CASSNQGWSSEQYF. The CDR3 DNA reads as TGTGCCAGTAGTAATCAGGGCTGGAGCTCGGAGCAGTACTTC.

The chain combines TRBV10-3 with TRBJ2-6; the D gene is possibly TRBD1 (5 bases). CDR1 and CDR2 from the germline V gene are ENHRY and SYGVKD. The CDR3 sequence is 15 residues long. Trimming removed 3 bases at V and 2 bases at J, with 8 bases between. The chain's CDR3 is CAISESRAGANVLTF. Here the CDR3 DNA reads TGTGCCATCAGTGAATCCAGGGCTGGGGCCAACGTCCTGACTTTC.

This clonotype was found a few times. The chain joins TRBV7-2 to TRBJ1-1; TRBD1 matches at 10 bases. The CDR3 has 14 residues. The V segment lost 5 bases and the J segment 6 bases; nucleotides outside the gene matches: 6. Per germline, CDR1 SGHTA and CDR2 FQGNSA. CDR3 amino acids: CASSERTGGPEAFF. CDR3 DNA sequence: TGTGCCAGCAGCGAGAGGACAGGGGGGCCTGAAGCTTTCTTT.

This clonotype showed up just a few times. The V and J genes are TRBV7-2 and TRBJ1-1, with D perhaps matching TRBD1 (6 bases). CDR1 and CDR2 (germline): SGHTA, FQGNSA. The germline V and J ends were trimmed by 6 bases and 7 bases, with 15 bases remaining between them. The CDR3 runs 13 residues. DNA of the CDR3: TGTGCCAGCAGATGGGACACGACGGGTGAAGCTTTCTTT. Protein sequence: CASRWDTTGEAFF.

The CDR3 spells CSASTSWLAVAKNIQYF. In DNA form, the CDR3 reads TGCAGTGCCAGCACGAGTTGGCTAGCGGTAGCCAAAAACATTCAGTACTTC. The V gene is TRBV20-1, the J gene TRBJ2-4; 7 bases map to TRBD2. Trimming at V came to 6 bases and at J to 0 bases, leaving 14 bases not matched to a gene. From germline, CDR1 is DFQATT and CDR2 SNEGSKA (reference sequence). CDR3 length: 17 residues.

The genes are TRBV7-2 and TRBJ2-3; 7 bases match TRBD2. Unmatched junction bases numbered 7, after V lost 5 bases and J lost 2 bases. Looked up from germline, CDR1 is SGHTA and CDR2 is FQGNSA. The CDR3 contains 15 residues. This CDR3 is CASSPSGTITDTQYF. CDR3 nucleotide sequence: TGTGCCAGCAGCCCCTCCGGGACTATCACAGATACGCAGTATTTT.

The chain employs TRBV6-1 and TRBJ1-1, with D unclear. With 6 bases removed from V and 11 bases from J, the gap between germline ends came to 19 bases. This CDR3 has 13 amino acids. The germline CDR1 and CDR2 sequences are MNHNS and SASEGT. The CDR3 region has the DNA TGTGCCAGCAGCGAGTTAGGCGGGCCCGAGGCTTTCTTT. Amino acid sequence: CASSELGGPEAFF.

This clonotype was detected only a few times. CDR3 nucleotides: TGTGCCAGCAGTGGAAACAGTGGAAGCGGGGGTCCAGAGGACACAAACCCACACACAGATACGCAGTATTTT. Its protein product is CASSGNSGSGGPEDTNPHTDTQYF. The rearrangement links TRBV2 to TRBJ2-3, with 8 positions matching TRBD2. The germline CDR1 and CDR2 sequences are SNHLY and FYNNEI. There are 24 residues in the CDR3. J was trimmed by 2 bases and V by 4 bases; bases with no gene match: 32.

This clonotype turned up a few times. This chain uses TRBV28 with TRBJ2-1, with D unresolved. V lost 10 bases, J lost 8 bases, and 12 bases lay in between. Germline-derived CDR1 and CDR2 are MDHEN and SYDVKM. This CDR3 is 11 amino acids long. The CDR3 reads CATTVFHEQFF. As DNA, the CDR3 is TGTGCCACCACCGTCTTCCATGAGCAGTTCTTC.

This chain connects TRBV5-4 to TRBJ2-5; 8 bases map to TRBD2. The V gene end was trimmed by 5 bases and the J gene end by 2 bases; junction bases not matched to a gene: 8. CDR3 length equals 15 residues. The germline gives CDR1 SGHNT, CDR2 YYREEE (reference sequence). The CDR3 DNA reads TGTGCCAGCAGTCCCATAGCGGGAAGGCAAGAGACCCAGTACTTC. Translated: CASSPIAGRQETQYF.

V and J are TRBV10-3 and TRBJ1-1, with a possible D match to TRBD1 (5 bases). Germline V lookup: CDR1 ENHRY, CDR2 SYGVKD. The CDR3 extends over 12 amino acids. V was trimmed by 4 bases and J by 8 bases, leaving 11 bases between them. Here the CDR3 reads CAISGPGEEAFF. CDR3 DNA: TGTGCCATCAGTGGGCCGGGGGAAGAAGCTTTCTTT.

The rearrangement joins TRBV6-2 or TRBV6-3 to TRBJ2-5; D remains unclear. In germline, CDR1 is MNHEY, CDR2 SVGEGT. CDR3 length: 15 residues. V was clipped by 5 bases and J by 5 bases, with 18 bases between them. The CDR3 sequence is CASSQTGYYLETQYF. CDR3 bases: TGTGCCAGCAGTCAGACGGGCTACTACTTGGAGACCCAGTACTTC.

This clonotype has a handful of counts. The chain carries TRBV7-6 and TRBJ1-5; D gene uncertain. The germline CDR1 and CDR2 sequences are SGHVS and FNYEAQ. Trimming removed 0 bases from V and 3 bases from J, with 6 bases in between. This CDR3 is 14 amino acids long. The CDR3 coding sequence is TGTGCCAGCAGCTTAGCAGGGTTCAATCAGCCCCAGCATTTT. It specifies CASSLAGFNQPQHF.

This rearrangement joins TRBV7-2 to TRBJ2-7; D not resolved. V was trimmed by 5 bases and J by 6 bases, leaving 11 bases between them. The CDR3 spans 12 residues. CDR1 SGHTA and CDR2 FQGNSA come from the germline V gene. In nucleotides, the CDR3 is TGTGCCAGCAGCGTACCCGGAACCGAGCAGTACTTC. It encodes CASSVPGTEQYF. Looking up the rest from reference TRBV7-2 and TRBJ2-7 gives the full variable domain: GAGVSQSPSNKVTEKGKDVELRCDPISGHTALYWYRQSLGQGLEFLIYFQGNSAPDKSGLPSDRFSAERTGGSVSTLTIQRTQQEDSAVYLCASSVPGTEQYFGPGTRLTVT.

V gene TRBV6-1 combines with J gene TRBJ1-5; D call uncertain. V lost 6 bases to trimming and J lost 7 bases, with 13 bases between them. The CDR3 is made up of 13 amino acids. Germline V CDR1 and CDR2: MNHNS, SASEGT. CDR3 nucleotides: TGTGCCAGCAGCAAATCCCTATGGCAGCCCCAGCATTTT. It translates to CASSKSLWQPQHF.